The following is a T cell receptor beta chain sequence with its context. As yet, its antigen is unknown. Clones were read by immunoSEQ multiplex PCR, and TCRdb kept only the in-frame ones, dropping some. The sample holds 54,000 or so clones, approximately 80% seen once. This record comes from a study of T cell responses to AZD1222 COVID-19 vaccine. Pooling was applied to second doses at about 4 or about 12 weeks. Whole-study findings and limits: Sampling captured repertoires only after the peak T cell response. Across spike, vaccine-associated CD4 TCRs were found, dominant at 160-218 and 743-854.

CDR1 is SNHLY, CDR2 FYNNEI, per germline. V lost 2 bases to trimming and J lost 2 bases, with 10 bases between them. The CDR3 totals 15 residues. This specimen was peripheral blood, taken 28 days after the second AZD1222 dose. The V and J genes are TRBV2 and TRBJ1-5; D is perhaps TRBD1 (6 bases). The source of this sequence is an adult who received the AZD1222 COVID-19 vaccine. The CDR3 sequence is CASSESGVGNQPQHF. For the CDR3, the DNA is TGTGCCAGCAGTGAATCAGGGGTGGGCAATCAGCCCCAGCATTTT.